Listed here are 6 T cell receptor beta chains from one sample, sequenced in a study of human T cells and chemical hapten exposure. TCRdb passed the RACE reads through MiXCR, listing each CDR3 protein once. In the table there are tens of thousands of distinct CDR3 sequences, around a third of which are singletons. As for time point: patch test 1, 2 weeks after DPC sensitization. As to treatment: therapeutic diphenylcyclopropenone sensitization with weekly scalp DPC. The material sequenced was whole blood, taken in connection with sensitization to the hapten diphenylcyclopropenone (DPC). These TCRs come from a man between 40 and 49 years old with alopecia areata. Some clones in this sample may be carry-over from other donors' samples.

This clonotype has more than one count but fewer than ten. The chain links TRBV7-9 to TRBJ1-1; D is perhaps TRBD1 (5 bases). V was pared by 5 bases and J by 1 base, with 14 bases between. Germline-derived CDR1 and CDR2 are SEHNR and FQNEAQ (reference sequence). The CDR3 covers 15 residues. The CDR3 coding sequence is TGTGCCAGCAGCCCCATCGGGGGAGGGAACACTGAAGCTTTCTTT. Amino acid sequence: CASSPIGGGNTEAFF. Full variable domain (missing parts from reference TRBV7-9 and TRBJ1-1): DTGVSQNPRHKITKRGQNVTFRCDPISEHNRLYWYRQTLGQGPEFLTYFQNEAQLEKSRLLSDRFSAERPKGSFSTLEIQRTEQGDSAMYLCASSPIGGGNTEAFFGQGTRLTVV.

The genes are TRBV5-5 and TRBJ1-1; D is uncertain. Germline V lookup: CDR1 SGHKS, CDR2 YYEKEE (reference sequence). The CDR3 length is 14 residues. Deletions cut 6 bases from V and 0 bases from J, with 12 bases between. The CDR3 nucleotides are TGTGCCAGCAACTCCGGCAGCTTGAACACTGAAGCTTTCTTT. Protein sequence: CASNSGSLNTEAFF.

This chain connects TRBV5-1 to TRBJ2-5, with D maybe TRBD1 (6 bases). The CDR3 is 15 residues long. In germline, CDR1 is SGHRS, CDR2 YFSETQ. V was trimmed by 0 bases and J by 2 bases, leaving 11 bases between them. The CDR3: CASSLGTVKQETQYF. The DNA of the CDR3 is TGCGCCAGCAGCTTGGGGACAGTGAAACAAGAGACCCAGTACTTC. Drawing the rest from reference TRBV5-1 and TRBJ2-5, the complete variable domain is KAGVTQTPRYLIKTRGQQVTLSCSPISGHRSVSWYQQTPGQGLQFLFEYFSETQRNKGNFPGRFSGRQFSNSRSEMNVSTLELGDSALYLCASSLGTVKQETQYFGPGTRLLVL.

This clonotype was seen a handful of times. The chain carries TRBV27 and TRBJ1-5, with D hard to call. V lost 8 bases to trimming and J lost 3 bases, with 20 bases between them. Germline-derived CDR1 and CDR2 are MNHEY and SMNVEV (reference sequence). The CDR3 extends over 16 amino acids. The CDR3 protein is CASRSLGFPYNQPQHF. CDR3 DNA: TGTGCCAGCCGTAGTTTGGGGTTCCCTTACAATCAGCCCCAGCATTTT.

This rearrangement joins TRBV6-5 to TRBJ2-1; possibly TRBD2 for D (6 bases). Germline V gene sequence: CDR1 MNHEY, CDR2 SVGAGI. Trimming stripped 2 bases from V and 4 bases from J, with 18 bases between. The CDR3 consists of 17 residues. CDR3 nucleotide sequence: TGTGCCAGCAGTTACCTGGGACGGGGACGGGGGTACAATGAGCAGTTCTTC. Translating it yields CASSYLGRGRGYNEQFF.

CDR3 residues: CASSSGTPPNEQFF. For the CDR3, the DNA is TGTGCCAGCAGCTCCGGGACCCCCCCTAATGAGCAGTTCTTC. The chain joins TRBV7-9 to TRBJ2-1, with D perhaps TRBD1 or TRBD2 (5 bases each). V gave up 4 bases and J gave up 7 bases, with 14 bases separating them. This CDR3 comprises 14 residues. Germline assignment: CDR1 SEHNR and CDR2 FQNEAQ (reference sequence).